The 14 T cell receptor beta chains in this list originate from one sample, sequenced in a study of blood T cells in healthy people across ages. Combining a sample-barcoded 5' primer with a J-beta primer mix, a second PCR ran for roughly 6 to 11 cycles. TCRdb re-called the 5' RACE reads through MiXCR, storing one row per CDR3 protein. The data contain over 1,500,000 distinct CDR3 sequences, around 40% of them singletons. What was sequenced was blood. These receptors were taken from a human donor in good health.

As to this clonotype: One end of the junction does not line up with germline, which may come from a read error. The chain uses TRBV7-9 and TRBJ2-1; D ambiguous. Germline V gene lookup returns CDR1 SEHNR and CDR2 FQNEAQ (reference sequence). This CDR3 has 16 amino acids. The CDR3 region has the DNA TGTGCCAGCAGCTTATATGCAGTAAGCTCCTACAGTGAGCAGTTCTTC. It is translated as CASSLYAVSSYSEQFF.

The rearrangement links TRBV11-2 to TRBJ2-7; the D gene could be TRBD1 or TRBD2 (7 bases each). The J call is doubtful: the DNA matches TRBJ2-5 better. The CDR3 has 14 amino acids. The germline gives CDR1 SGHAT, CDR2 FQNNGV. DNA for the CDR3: TGTGCCAGCAGTTGGGCCAGGGGGGGAGAGACCCAGTACTTC. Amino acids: CASSWARGGETQYF.

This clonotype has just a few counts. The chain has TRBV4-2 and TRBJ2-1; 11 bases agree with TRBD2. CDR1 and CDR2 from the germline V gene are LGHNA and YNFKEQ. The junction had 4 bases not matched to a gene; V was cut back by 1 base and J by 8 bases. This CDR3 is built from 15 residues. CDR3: CASSQVLAGGDEQFF. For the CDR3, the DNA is TGTGCCAGCAGCCAAGTTCTAGCGGGGGGCGATGAGCAGTTCTTC.

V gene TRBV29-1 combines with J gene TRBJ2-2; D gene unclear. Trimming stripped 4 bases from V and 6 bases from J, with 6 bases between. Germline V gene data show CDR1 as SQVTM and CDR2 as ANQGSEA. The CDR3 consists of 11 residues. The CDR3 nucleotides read TGCAGCGTTGGCTTACCCGGGGAGCTGTTTTTT. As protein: CSVGLPGELFF.

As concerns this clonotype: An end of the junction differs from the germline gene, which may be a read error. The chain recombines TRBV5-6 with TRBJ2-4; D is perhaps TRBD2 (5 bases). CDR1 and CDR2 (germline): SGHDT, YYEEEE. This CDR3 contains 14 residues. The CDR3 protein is CASLRLLAKNSQYF. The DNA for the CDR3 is TGTGCCAGCCTTCGACTGCTAGCCAAAAACAGTCAGTACTTC.

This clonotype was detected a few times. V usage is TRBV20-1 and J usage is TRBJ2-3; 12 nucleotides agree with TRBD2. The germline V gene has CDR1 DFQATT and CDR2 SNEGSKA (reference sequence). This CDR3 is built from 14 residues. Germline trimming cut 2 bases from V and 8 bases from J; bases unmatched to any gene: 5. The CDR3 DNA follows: TGCAGTGCTAGAACTAGCGGGGGGATCGGTACGCAGTATTTT. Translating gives CSARTSGGIGTQYF.

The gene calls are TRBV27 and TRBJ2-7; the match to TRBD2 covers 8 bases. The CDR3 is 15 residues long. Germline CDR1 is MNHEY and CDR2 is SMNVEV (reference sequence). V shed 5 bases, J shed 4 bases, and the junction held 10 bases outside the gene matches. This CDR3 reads CASSLLGGGKYEQYF. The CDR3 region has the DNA TGTGCCAGCAGTCTTCTGGGCGGGGGGAAATACGAGCAGTACTTC.

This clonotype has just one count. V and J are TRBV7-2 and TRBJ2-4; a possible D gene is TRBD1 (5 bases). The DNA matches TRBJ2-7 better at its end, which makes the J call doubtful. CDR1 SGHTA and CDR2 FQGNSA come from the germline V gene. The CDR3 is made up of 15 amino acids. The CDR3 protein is CASSPTVLRSYEQYF. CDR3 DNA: TGTGCCAGCAGCCCGACAGTCCTTAGGTCCTACGAGCAGTACTTC.

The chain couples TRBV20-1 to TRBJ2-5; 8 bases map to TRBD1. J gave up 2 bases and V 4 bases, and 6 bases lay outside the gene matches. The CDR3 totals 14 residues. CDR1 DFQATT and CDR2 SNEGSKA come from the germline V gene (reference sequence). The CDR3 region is CSANDRGPQETQYF. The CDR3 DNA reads TGCAGTGCTAACGACAGGGGCCCTCAAGAGACCCAGTACTTC.

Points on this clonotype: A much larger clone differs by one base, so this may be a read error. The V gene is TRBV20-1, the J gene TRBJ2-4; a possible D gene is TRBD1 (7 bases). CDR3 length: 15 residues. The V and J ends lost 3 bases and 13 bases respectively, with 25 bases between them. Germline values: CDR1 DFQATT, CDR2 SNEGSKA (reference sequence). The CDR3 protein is CSARDPGQRAREQYF. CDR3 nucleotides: TGCAGTGCTAGGGACCCGGGACAGCGGGCGAGAGAGCAGTACTTC.

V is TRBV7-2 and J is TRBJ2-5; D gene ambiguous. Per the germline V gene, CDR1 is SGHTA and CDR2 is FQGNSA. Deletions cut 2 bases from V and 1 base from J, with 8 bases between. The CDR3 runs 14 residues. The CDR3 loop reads CASSLSQAQETQYF. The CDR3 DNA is TGTGCCAGCAGCTTAAGTCAGGCCCAAGAGACCCAGTACTTC.

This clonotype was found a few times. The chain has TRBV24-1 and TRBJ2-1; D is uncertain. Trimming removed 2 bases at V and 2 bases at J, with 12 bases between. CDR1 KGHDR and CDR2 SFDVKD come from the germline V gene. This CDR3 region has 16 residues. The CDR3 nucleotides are TGTGCCACCAGTGATTCCGACGGCCGGGCCTACAATGAGCAGTTCTTC. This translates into CATSDSDGRAYNEQFF.

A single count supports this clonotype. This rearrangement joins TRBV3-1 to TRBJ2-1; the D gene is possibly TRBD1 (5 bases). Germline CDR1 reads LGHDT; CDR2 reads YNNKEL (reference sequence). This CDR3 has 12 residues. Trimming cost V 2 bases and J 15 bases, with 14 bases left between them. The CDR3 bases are TGTGCCAGCAGCCAATTGGACACCCAGAGGTTCTTC. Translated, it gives CASSQLDTQRFF.

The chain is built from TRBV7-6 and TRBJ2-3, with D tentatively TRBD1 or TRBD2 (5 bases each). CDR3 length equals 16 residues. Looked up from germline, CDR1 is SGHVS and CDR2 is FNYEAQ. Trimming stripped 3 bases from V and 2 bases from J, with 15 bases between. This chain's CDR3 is CASSFPRGETTDTQYF. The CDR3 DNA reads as TGTGCCAGCAGCTTCCCGAGGGGAGAGACCACAGATACGCAGTATTTT.